Reported below is one TCR beta chain. What it binds is not known. These data come from a study of T cells in localized non-small cell lung cancer. General study points: When the top 100 tumor clones were examined, a median 57 of them also appeared in the adjacent lung, which was paired and uninvolved. Longer overall survival was linked to higher blood T cell density. Sequencing involved a lone tumor region, leaving heterogeneity possible.

The assay was immunoSEQ multiplex PCR, and TCRdb's table has in-frame clones only and misses some. Found here are over 40,000 clones, around nine tenths of them singletons; the top ten hold around 2.5%. Looked up from germline, CDR1 is MGHRA and CDR2 is YSYEKL. CDR3 length equals 14 residues. J gave up 6 bases and V 4 bases, and 3 bases lay outside the gene matches. The sequence was collected from an older female donor with stage I squamous cell lung carcinoma. This chain links TRBV4-1 with TRBJ1-5; 10 bases are a match to TRBD1. Source: peripheral blood, taken before any cancer treatment. The DNA of the CDR3 is TGCGCCAGCAGCCTGGGACAGGGGAGTCAGCCCCAGCATTTT. Its protein is CASSLGQGSQPQHF.